This T cell receptor beta chain was identified during a study of blood T cell repertoires in COVID-19. Study overall: COVID-19 samples, acute and convalescent, were from the United States, Italy and Spain.

Germline V CDR1 and CDR2: MNHEY, SVGAGI. The CDR3 has 13 amino acids. Trimming pared 0 bases from V and 9 bases from J, leaving 11 bases between. Measured with immunoSEQ multiplex PCR; TCRdb has only the in-frame clones, and not every one. Of over 30,000 clones listed, about 90% are singletons. This clone was recorded only once. Sequencing was performed on peripheral blood. This chain joins TRBV6-5 and TRBJ2-5, with a tentative D call TRBD2 (5 bases). This receptor was identified in a man between 70 and 80 years old with acute or convalescent COVID-19. CDR3 DNA: TGTGCCAGCAGTTACTCGAACGGGGATCCCCAGTACTTC. Translating it yields CASSYSNGDPQYF.